This T cell receptor (beta chain) was observed in a study of a mutant IDH1 vaccine in newly diagnosed glioma. Study summary: Treated patients showed a male proportion of roughly 62%, a female proportion of roughly 38%, and a mean age of 40.4 years. Regarding the study as a whole: Overall, 93.3% of patients had vaccine-induced immune responses.

Germline loops: CDR1 MGHRA, CDR2 YSYEKL. The CDR3 length is 16 residues. The V and J ends lost 1 base and 3 bases respectively, with 15 bases between them. Assay: immunoSEQ multiplex PCR; the TCRdb copy retains only in-frame clones and omits some. The sample has 50,000 to 65,000 clones, about 90% seen once. The time point denotes: week 35, safety follow-up. Vaccination used 300 ug of mutant IDH1 20-mer peptide per dose, with topical imiquimod. A note on this clone: Its cognate antigen is unknown.

Sequencing was performed on PBMCs, taken from a glioma patient whose treatment included an IDH1 peptide vaccine. V usage is TRBV4-1 and J usage is TRBJ1-2; the D gene is possibly TRBD1 (5 bases). The clonotype originates from a man between 35 and 55 years old with glioma. The chain's CDR3 is CASSQVLGGRYYGYTF. In DNA form, the CDR3 reads TGCGCCAGCAGCCAAGTGTTGGGGGGTCGGTACTATGGCTACACCTTC.